A selection of T cell receptor beta chains follows, all from one sample in a study of T cells in Graves' hyperthyroidism and ophthalmopathy. Each CDR3 protein is one row after TCRdb ran MiXCR on the multiplex PCR reads. The sample holds about 420,000 distinct CDR3 sequences, around 14% seen once. Sequenced sample: blood. Receptors originate from a young woman with Graves' hyperthyroidism. Both conserved end residues are part of each CDR3. The D gene is left open where the match is weak. Size is stated for part of the rows, as once, few or many counts, or as a class when the clone is expanded.

>TRBJ2-7|.|TRBV6-6|few
CASSYSIRVPTYEQYF
TGTGCCAGCAGTTACTCGATTAGGGTACCCACCTACGAGCAGTACTTC
>TRBJ2-7|TRBD1|TRBV3-1|many
CASSLWDRGFEQYF
TGTGCCAGCAGCCTTTGGGACAGGGGGTTTGAGCAGTACTTC
>TRBJ2-1|.|TRBV19|.
CASSIPRRDLRSYNEQFF
TGTGCCAGTAGTATCCCTCGCAGGGACTTGAGATCCTACAATGAGCAGTTCTTC
>TRBJ2-4|TRBD1|TRBV7-3|once
CASSLLVGQGGAANIQYF
TGTGCCAGCAGCTTATTAGTGGGACAGGGGGGAGCGGCGAACATTCAGTACTTC
>TRBJ1-1|.|TRBV20-1|.
CSARSGPIIAFF
TGCAGTGCTAGATCAGGCCCGATAATTGCTTTCTTT
>TRBJ2-2|TRBD1|TRBV7-8|many
CASSLGQGPGELFF
TGTGCCAGCAGCTTGGGACAGGGACCCGGGGAGCTGTTTTTT
>TRBJ1-5|.|TRBV19|.
CASRSQGGGNQPQHF
TGTGCCAGCAGATCCCAGGGTGGGGGCAATCAGCCCCAGCATTTT
>TRBJ1-2|.|TRBV19|.
CASTPFLESWTYGYTF
TGTGCCAGTACTCCCTTTTTGGAGAGTTGGACCTATGGCTACACCTTC
>TRBJ1-2|TRBD1|TRBV2|many
CASEQTGTGLDGYTF
TGTGCCAGCGAGCAAACCGGGACAGGACTTGATGGCTACACCTTC
>TRBJ2-7|.|TRBV20-1|many
CSVKGTGYEQYF
TGCAGTGTCAAGGGGACTGGCTACGAGCAGTACTTC
>TRBJ2-3|.|TRBV27|.
CASSLQGQYTQYF
TGTGCCAGCAGTTTACAAGGACAGTATACGCAGTATTTT
>TRBJ1-6|.|TRBV9|.
CASGPSPAASSPLHF
TGTGCCAGCGGACCCTCCCCGGCGGCTAGTTCACCCCTCCACTTT
>TRBJ1-3|TRBD1|TRBV2|many
CASNLDRDSGNTIYF
TGTGCCAGCAACCTGGACAGGGACTCTGGAAACACCATATATTTT
>TRBJ1-1|.|TRBV6-2/TRBV6-3|many
CASSYSTWGTEAFF
TGTGCCAGCAGTTACTCGACATGGGGCACTGAAGCTTTCTTT
>TRBJ1-6|.|TRBV28|many
CASSPDNSPLHF
TGTGCCAGCAGCCCGGATAATTCACCCCTCCACTTT
>TRBJ2-4|TRBD2|TRBV5-5|.
CASSTYSGRAGGNIQYF
TGTGCCAGCAGCACCTATAGCGGGAGGGCCGGGGGTAACATTCAGTACTTC
>TRBJ1-1|.|TRBV19|few
CASTHYGNTEAFF
TGTGCCAGTACCCACTATGGGAACACTGAAGCTTTCTTT
>TRBJ2-7|TRBD1|TRBV5-5|many
CASSLLPGQGKSGAGRSSYEQYF
TGTGCCAGCAGCTTGTTACCGGGACAGGGAAAATCTGGAGCGGGGAGGAGCTCCTACGAGCAGTACTTC
>TRBJ2-5|TRBD2|TRBV11-2|many
CASSLDPAGGRETQYF
TGTGCCAGCAGCTTAGATCCAGCGGGGGGAAGGGAGACCCAGTACTTC
>TRBJ1-4|.|TRBV20-1|.
CSARPLGGATNEKLFF
TGCAGTGCTAGACCCCTGGGGGGAGCAACTAATGAAAAACTGTTTTTT
>TRBJ2-7|.|TRBV14|few
CASSQHGIGHTPGLSSYEQYF
TGTGCCAGCAGCCAACATGGTATCGGCCACACCCCGGGATTAAGCTCCTACGAGCAGTACTTC
>TRBJ2-5|TRBD2|TRBV4-2|.
CASSQEEAGGDETQYF
TGTGCCAGCAGCCAAGAAGAAGCGGGAGGAGATGAGACCCAGTACTTC
>TRBJ2-1|.|TRBV7-3|many
CASSFYQGAEQFF
TGTGCCAGCAGCTTCTACCAGGGCGCTGAGCAGTTCTTC
>TRBJ1-1|.|TRBV15|.
CATSRTAMNTEAFF
TGTGCCACCAGCCGGACGGCGATGAACACTGAAGCTTTCTTT
>TRBJ2-1|TRBD1|TRBV19|.
CASSPIRGGGSYNEQFF
TGTGCCAGTAGCCCAATCAGAGGGGGCGGGTCCTACAATGAGCAGTTCTTC
>TRBJ2-2|.|TRBV24-1|few
CATSDTQTNTGELFF
TGTGCCACCAGTGACACCCAGACGAACACCGGGGAGCTGTTTTTT
>TRBJ2-3|.|TRBV20-1|many
CSARVGTLQGNWGNTDTQYF
TGCAGTGCTAGAGTCGGAACTTTACAGGGAAACTGGGGTAACACAGATACGCAGTATTTT
>TRBJ2-3|.|TRBV5-1|few
CASSLIPTDTQYF
TGCGCCAGCAGCTTGATCCCTACGGATACGCAGTATTTT
>TRBJ2-2|.|TRBV6-1|few
CASRNQLNTGELFF
TGTGCCAGCAGAAACCAGCTGAACACCGGGGAGCTGTTTTTT
>TRBJ1-4|.|TRBV7-9|.
CASSPPTEATNEKLFF
TGTGCCAGCAGCCCCCCCACAGAAGCAACTAATGAAAAACTGTTTTTT
>TRBJ2-7|.|TRBV28|many
CASSWDGPYEQYF
TGTGCCAGCAGTTGGGACGGTCCCTACGAGCAGTACTTC
>TRBJ2-2|.|TRBV2|few
CASSPRAGATGELFF
TGTGCCAGCAGTCCTCGCGCAGGGGCCACCGGGGAGCTGTTTTTT
>TRBJ1-6|.|TRBV2|few
CASSEGGSSYNSPLHF
TGTGCCAGCAGTGAAGGGGGGAGCTCCTATAATTCACCCCTCCACTTT
>TRBJ2-1|.|TRBV27|few
CASSSPSRAGSYNEQFF
TGTGCCAGCAGTTCGCCCTCCAGGGCCGGATCCTACAATGAGCAGTTCTTC
>TRBJ2-1|TRBD2|TRBV5-6|.
CASSPKTPSGAYNEQFF
TGTGCCAGCAGCCCCAAAACACCTAGCGGCGCCTACAATGAGCAGTTCTTC
>TRBJ1-4|.|TRBV9|.
CASSVAGLAEKLFF
TGTGCCAGCAGCGTAGCGGGTCTGGCTGAAAAACTGTTTTTT
>TRBJ2-7|TRBD2|TRBV7-8|many
CASSPPGTSGYEQYF
TGTGCCAGCAGCCCTCCCGGGACTAGCGGTTACGAGCAGTACTTC
>TRBJ1-1|.|TRBV6-1|.
CASSGGGGGTEAFF
TGTGCCAGCAGTGGGGGAGGGGGGGGGACTGAAGCTTTCTTT
>TRBJ2-7|.|TRBV14|few
CASSQANRPYEQYF
TGTGCCAGCAGCCAAGCAAATCGACCCTACGAGCAGTACTTC
>TRBJ2-1|.|TRBV7-3|many
CASSFAPSLEQFF
TGTGCCAGCAGCTTTGCCCCTAGCCTTGAGCAGTTCTTC
>TRBJ1-4|.|TRBV12-3/TRBV12-4|few
CASSPRVNEKLFF
TGTGCCAGCAGTCCCCGGGTTAATGAAAAACTGTTTTTT
>TRBJ1-4|.|TRBV6-1|few
CASRPTTGKLFF
TGTGCCAGCAGACCTACAACGGGAAAACTGTTTTTT
>TRBJ2-3|.|TRBV7-3|few
CASSLTGFTDTQYF
TGTGCCAGCAGCTTAACGGGATTCACAGATACGCAGTATTTT
>TRBJ1-6|.|TRBV28|few
CASTNFPPGNGSPLHF
TGTGCCAGCACCAACTTCCCCCCGGGGAACGGTTCACCCCTCCACTTT
>TRBJ1-5|.|TRBV10-3|.
CAISESVPGVQPQHF
TGTGCCATCAGTGAGTCGGTCCCAGGGGTTCAGCCCCAGCATTTT
>TRBJ2-7|TRBD2|TRBV28|many
CASSRTGTSRAYEQYF
TGTGCCAGCAGTCGTACCGGGACTAGCCGAGCCTACGAGCAGTACTTC
>TRBJ2-1|TRBD1|TRBV20-1|many
CSARDIGQGYNEQFF
TGCAGTGCTAGAGATATAGGACAGGGGTACAATGAGCAGTTCTTC
>TRBJ2-5|.|TRBV7-8|many
CASSLALAPETQYF
TGTGCCAGCAGCTTAGCGCTGGCCCCTGAGACCCAGTACTTC
>TRBJ2-5|TRBD2|TRBV11-3|few
CASSYRGLAGPQETQYF
TGTGCCAGCAGTTACAGGGGACTAGCGGGACCCCAAGAGACCCAGTACTTC
>TRBJ2-3|TRBD1|TRBV5-6|many
CASSLAGTGYTDTQYF
TGTGCCAGCAGCTTGGCCGGGACAGGCTACACAGATACGCAGTATTTT
>TRBJ1-2|TRBD1|TRBV28|.
CASRGTGGHGYTF
TGTGCCAGCAGGGGGACAGGGGGCCATGGCTACACCTTC
>TRBJ2-7|.|TRBV27|many
CASSSLETYEQYF
TGTGCCAGCAGTAGCCTGGAGACCTACGAGCAGTACTTC
>TRBJ1-5|TRBD1|TRBV2|many
CASTDRGANQPQHF
TGTGCCAGTACGGACAGGGGGGCGAATCAGCCCCAGCATTTT